Listed here are 22 T cell receptor beta chains from one sample, sequenced in a study of graft-versus-host responses after intestinal transplantation. The protocol was immunoSEQ multiplex PCR, while the TCRdb copy is restricted to in-frame clones and leaves out a portion. The sample contains around 9,000 clones, around four fifths of which appear only once. Graft material was processed, releasing intraepithelial and lamina propria lymphocytes. The material sequenced was ileum tissue, taken 500 to 550 days after intestinal transplant. The receptors were gathered from a human patient who received an intestinal transplant, so some T cells may come from the graft donor.

The V gene is TRBV27, the J gene TRBJ2-2; TRBD2 agrees at 10 bases. V was pared by 4 bases and J by 6 bases, with 20 bases of the junction left unmatched. CDR1 is MNHEY and CDR2 is SMNVEV in the germline V gene (reference sequence). The CDR3 sequence is 20 residues long. The CDR3 reads CASSSLRRDRLAGAPGELFF. CDR3 bases: TGTGCCAGCAGTTCCCTCCGCAGGGACCGGCTAGCGGGAGCTCCCGGGGAGCTGTTTTTT.

The V call is TRBV30, the J call TRBJ2-7, with D possibly being TRBD2 (5 bases). CDR1 and CDR2 (germline): GTSNPN, SVGIG (reference sequence). CDR3 size: 12 residues. The V gene lost 3 bases and the J gene lost 7 bases, with 13 bases spanning the gap. CDR3 in DNA: TGTGCCTGGAGCGAGCGGTTTCCTGAGCAGTACTTC. It yields the protein CAWSERFPEQYF.

This clone was detected only once. The V call is TRBV10-2, the J call TRBJ1-5; no reliable D call. Per the germline V gene, CDR1 is WSHSY and CDR2 is SAAADI. The V end was cut by 8 bases, the J end by 2 bases, with 13 bases between. This CDR3 contains 14 residues. The CDR3 DNA reads TGCGCCAGCCAAGTCCGCGGGGGCAATCAGCCCCAGCATTTT. It translates to CASQVRGGNQPQHF.

This clone was seen only once. The rearrangement uses TRBV27 and TRBJ2-7; TRBD1 might be the D (6 bases). The V gene's germline CDR1 is MNHEY and CDR2 SMNVEV (reference sequence). The ends were cut back, 2 bases at V and 2 bases at J, with 16 bases in the middle. This CDR3 is built from 16 residues. CDR3 sequence: CASSLAMGAAPYEQYF. The CDR3 DNA reads as TGTGCCAGCAGTTTAGCGATGGGGGCGGCCCCCTACGAGCAGTACTTC.

CDR3 coding DNA: TGTGCCAGTAGGACAGGGGGCGCGACCGGGGAGCTGTTTTTT. Translating gives CASRTGGATGELFF. This chain connects TRBV19 to TRBJ2-2; TRBD1 aligns across 10 bases. There are 14 residues in the CDR3. The junction had 3 bases not matched to a gene; V was cut back by 6 bases and J by 5 bases. Germline lookup yields CDR1 LNHDA and CDR2 SQIVND (reference sequence).

The chain joins TRBV5-1 to TRBJ2-6; maybe TRBD1 (6 bases). The CDR3 has 16 residues. Germline loops: CDR1 SGHRS, CDR2 YFSETQ. Between the trimmed V and J ends, which lost 0 bases and 3 bases, there was a span of 10 bases. CDR3 nucleotide sequence: TGCGCCAGCAGCTTGGACAGGGTGTTTGGGGCCAACGTCCTGACTTTC. This sequence encodes CASSLDRVFGANVLTF.

J is TRBJ2-5 and V is TRBV7-2, with 7 nucleotides matching TRBD1. This CDR3 has 13 residues. Trimming cost V 10 bases and J 5 bases; bases outside gene matches: 10. Germline V gives CDR1 SGHTA, CDR2 FQGNSA. DNA for the CDR3: TGTGCCACCTCGGGCGACAGGGCTGAGACCCAGTACTTC. This sequence encodes CATSGDRAETQYF. Based on the CDR3 plus reference TRBV7-2 and TRBJ2-5, the full variable domain is GAGVSQSPSNKVTEKGKDVELRCDPISGHTALYWYRQSLGQGLEFLIYFQGNSAPDKSGLPSDRFSAERTGGSVSTLTIQRTQQEDSAVYLCATSGDRAETQYFGPGTRLLVL.

V usage is TRBV7-2 and J usage is TRBJ1-6; D might be TRBD1 (5 bases). Per the germline V gene, CDR1 is SGHTA and CDR2 is FQGNSA. The length of the CDR3 is 14 residues. V lost 3 bases to trimming and J lost 10 bases, with 13 bases between them. The CDR3 sequence is CASSFDRRDSPLHF. The CDR3 DNA follows: TGTGCCAGCAGCTTCGACCGACGGGACTCACCCCTCCACTTT.

The chain combines TRBV5-1 with TRBJ1-6; D is perhaps TRBD1 (5 bases). V was pared by 6 bases and J by 5 bases, with 12 bases between. The CDR3 is made up of 14 amino acids. Looked up from germline, CDR1 is SGHRS and CDR2 is YFSETQ. The CDR3 bases are TGCGCCAGCACTCTGGGGGGTCATAATTCACCCCTCCACTTT. This encodes CASTLGGHNSPLHF. The complete variable domain, with remaining parts taken from reference TRBV5-1 and TRBJ1-6, reads KAGVTQTPRYLIKTRGQQVTLSCSPISGHRSVSWYQQTPGQGLQFLFEYFSETQRNKGNFPGRFSGRQFSNSRSEMNVSTLELGDSALYLCASTLGGHNSPLHFGNGTRLTVT.

Only one count was recorded for this clone. The rearrangement joins TRBV7-2 to TRBJ1-5; 8 positions agree with TRBD1. Per germline, CDR1 SGHTA and CDR2 FQGNSA. With V trimmed by 3 bases and J by 2 bases, 0 bases remained unmatched. This CDR3 contains 14 residues. The CDR3 DNA reads TGTGCCAGCAGCTTGGACAGGGGCAATCAGCCCCAGCATTTT. Translation gives CASSLDRGNQPQHF.

V usage is TRBV19 and J usage is TRBJ2-4, with D possibly TRBD2 on 5 matching bases. The V gene's germline CDR1 is LNHDA and CDR2 SQIVND (reference sequence). There are 16 residues in the CDR3. V was clipped by 5 bases and J by 0 bases, with 14 bases between them. CDR3 amino acids: CASSVSPGLAKNIQYF. As DNA, the CDR3 is TGTGCCAGTAGTGTATCTCCTGGACTAGCCAAAAACATTCAGTACTTC.

J is TRBJ2-7 and V is TRBV6-1; D unclear. The CDR3 is made up of 14 amino acids. Germline lookup yields CDR1 MNHNS and CDR2 SASEGT. V lost 3 bases and J 1 base, leaving 10 bases between the germline ends. The DNA of the CDR3 is TGTGCCAGCAGTGAGTATTATCCTTCCTACGAGCAGTACTTC. Protein: CASSEYYPSYEQYF.

This clone was seen only a few times. Written as DNA, the CDR3 is TGTGCCAGCAGTGGACAGGTGGGAGGCGCTAACTATGGCTACACCTTC. As protein: CASSGQVGGANYGYTF. The chain couples TRBV28 to TRBJ1-2; 7 bases map to TRBD1. With V trimmed by 5 bases and J by 0 bases, 9 bases remained unmatched. CDR3 size: 16 residues. Germline loops: CDR1 MDHEN, CDR2 SYDVKM.

J is TRBJ1-5 and V is TRBV28; D gene unclear. The V end was cut by 6 bases, the J end by 0 bases, with 6 bases between. Per germline, CDR1 MDHEN and CDR2 SYDVKM. This CDR3 comprises 13 residues. The CDR3, as DNA: TGTGCCAGCAGCAGGTTTAGCAATCAGCCCCAGCATTTT. Protein sequence: CASSRFSNQPQHF.

J is TRBJ1-2 and V is TRBV7-9; 8 nucleotides agree with TRBD1. This CDR3 is built from 14 residues. V was clipped by 5 bases and J by 4 bases; unmatched bases: 6. Germline CDR1 and CDR2: SEHNR and FQNEAQ (reference sequence). CDR3 DNA: TGTGCCAGCAGCAGCACAGGGGGGGTCTATGGCTACACCTTC. This codes for CASSSTGGVYGYTF.

Details on this clone: The sample has other DNA sequences that encode this CDR3 too. The CDR3 sequence: CASSLDRNTEAFF. In DNA form, the CDR3 reads TGTGCCAGCAGCCTAGACAGAAACACTGAAGCTTTCTTT. The chain links TRBV5-6 to TRBJ1-1, with D maybe TRBD1 (5 bases). Germline CDR1 SGHDT, CDR2 YYEEEE. The CDR3 has 13 amino acids. The V end was cut by 4 bases, the J end by 2 bases, with 9 bases between.

The chain uses TRBV28 and TRBJ2-5; 9 bases line up with TRBD1. The germline V gene has CDR1 MDHEN and CDR2 SYDVKM. This CDR3 region has 16 residues. V trimming: 5 bases; J trimming: 0 bases; junction bases outside the gene matches: 7. The CDR3 is CASSPGTGLYQETQYF. The CDR3 nucleotides are TGTGCCAGCAGTCCCGGGACAGGGTTGTACCAAGAGACCCAGTACTTC.

This sequence joins TRBV19 and TRBJ2-1; 13 positions agree with TRBD2. The CDR3 has 15 residues. The J segment lost 10 bases and the V segment lost 1 base, leaving 4 bases of the junction unmatched. Germline lookup yields CDR1 LNHDA and CDR2 SQIVND (reference sequence). The CDR3 region is CASSIGTSGRREQFF. For the CDR3, the DNA is TGTGCCAGTAGTATAGGGACTAGCGGGAGACGAGAGCAGTTCTTC.

The chain uses TRBV7-9 and TRBJ2-5; 10 positions agree with TRBD1. Trimming took 5 bases from V and 4 from J; bases not matched to a gene: 1. Germline V gene lookup returns CDR1 SEHNR and CDR2 FQNEAQ (reference sequence). The length of the CDR3 is 13 residues. This chain's CDR3 is CASSDRGRETQYF. As DNA, the CDR3 is TGTGCCAGCAGCGACAGGGGGCGAGAGACCCAGTACTTC.

This chain links TRBV15 with TRBJ2-5, with TRBD1 identical over 9 bases. The end of the DNA fits TRBJ2-7 better, so the J call may be wrong. Germline lookup yields CDR1 LNHNV and CDR2 YYDKDF (reference sequence). This CDR3 contains 16 residues. The CDR3 nucleotides are TGTGCCACCAGCCCCCGGGACAGGGCCTCTCTGAACGAGCAGTACTTC. This gives the protein CATSPRDRASLNEQYF.

The V call is TRBV10-1, the J call TRBJ1-2; weak D call: TRBD1 (6 bases). Deletions cut 2 bases from V and 4 bases from J, with 17 bases between. CDR3 length: 16 amino acids. The germline CDR1 and CDR2 sequences are WNHNN and SYGVQD (reference sequence). The CDR3 protein is CASSEKGEGNPYGYTF. In nucleotides, the CDR3 is TGCGCCAGCAGTGAGAAGGGGGAGGGTAATCCCTATGGCTACACCTTC.

The V and J genes are TRBV7-9 and TRBJ2-5; perhaps TRBD2 as D (5 bases). From germline, CDR1 is SEHNR and CDR2 FQNEAQ (reference sequence). This CDR3 is built from 14 residues. Trimming removed 2 bases at V and 2 bases at J, with 9 bases between. DNA for the CDR3: TGTGCCAGCAGCTTACGTCTAGCTCAAGAGACCCAGTACTTC. Its protein is CASSLRLAQETQYF. Complete variable domain (other parts from reference TRBV7-9 and TRBJ2-5): DTGVSQNPRHKITKRGQNVTFRCDPISEHNRLYWYRQTLGQGPEFLTYFQNEAQLEKSRLLSDRFSAERPKGSFSTLEIQRTEQGDSAMYLCASSLRLAQETQYFGPGTRLLVL.